This entry features one T cell receptor beta chain sequence. Its antigen is as yet unknown. A much larger clone differs by one base, so this may be a read error. CDR1 is SGHRS, CDR2 YFSETQ, per germline. CDR3 length equals 15 residues. In TCRdb, the 5' RACE reads were re-called with MiXCR into one record per CDR3 protein. This sample yields about 150,000 distinct CDR3 sequences, of which about an eighth are seen a single time; 4.1% belongs to the top ten. The sample is drawn from a study of CD8 T cells in ankylosing spondylitis. Findings of the study overall: Disease-linked clones were found to be CD8+ and relatively rare in peripheral blood. The clones that were linked to disease were reported to be significantly enriched in matched synovial fluid samples from ankylosing spondylitis patients. Reports of some motif variants in reactive arthritis synovial fluid and blood predate this one.

Source material: blood, either unsorted or a sorted T cell fraction (not recorded which). The origin of this receptor is a female donor with ankylosing spondylitis or in good health (not recorded which). V usage is TRBV5-1 and J usage is TRBJ1-2, with TRBD1 identical over 11 bases. CDR3 coding DNA: TGCGCCAGCAGCGAGGGACAGGGGGGTCTCTATGGCTACCCCTTC. It is translated as CASSEGQGGLYGYPF.